Here is one T cell receptor (beta chain) with its context. The antigen is undetermined. The length of the CDR3 is 17 residues. Per the germline V gene, CDR1 is SGHTA and CDR2 is FQGNSA. This sample was included in a study of monozygotic twins with inflammatory bowel disease. Overall study findings and caveats: With inverse Simpson as the measure, TCRbeta diversity was lower in IBD patients than in healthy co-twins. Part of the variability in patient repertoires may have come from differing immunosuppressive treatments.

A total RNA quantity of about 4,000 ng went into each TCR library. Per-sample cDNA came from eight separate reactions. TCRdb reworked the 5' RACE reads into one entry per CDR3 protein, no DNA. Here the sample table reports over 350,000 distinct CDR3 sequences. The sequencing input was blood. The chain recombines TRBV7-2 with TRBJ2-2; no DNA is available, so the TRBD2 call from TCRdb remains unchecked. This TCR was recovered from a human donor with ulcerative colitis or Crohn's disease, or a healthy co-twin of an affected twin (not recorded which). The CDR3 protein is CASSLLLAGGSYAELFF.